This is a list of T cell receptor beta chains from one sample in a study of Graves' ophthalmopathy and Graves' hyperthyroidism. TCRdb called the multiplex PCR reads again in MiXCR, with one record for every CDR3 protein. Of 400,000 to 450,000 distinct CDR3 sequences listed, roughly 21% are singletons. The sample taken for sequencing was peripheral blood. The origin of the receptors is a woman between 18 and 29 years old with stable Graves' hyperthyroidism. The CDR3 runs from the conserved cysteine through the conserved F or W. The order of the fields is J gene, D gene, clone size, V gene, CDR3 protein, CDR3 DNA. A D gene is named only where the DNA matches it firmly. Size tells how often a clone was seen (once, few, many) or the class of an expanded clone, and some rows leave it out.

>TRBJ2-5|NA|NA|TRBV18
CASSPPGSETQYF
TGTGCCAGCTCACCACCGGGGTCAGAGACCCAGTACTTC
>TRBJ1-5|NA|NA|TRBV6-2/TRBV6-3
CASSSWTDNQPQHF
TGTGCCAGCAGTTCTTGGACAGACAATCAGCCCCAGCATTTT
>TRBJ1-2|TRBD1|NA|TRBV4-1
CGSSQYRGQTAGYTF
TGCGGCAGCAGCCAATACAGGGGGCAGACTGCTGGCTACACCTTC
>TRBJ2-7|NA|NA|TRBV14
CASSQVIVPWYDEQYF
TGTGCCAGCAGCCAAGTTATCGTTCCGTGGTACGACGAGCAGTACTTC
>TRBJ2-7|NA|NA|TRBV7-9
CASSSGTHPDEQYF
TGTGCCAGCAGCTCCGGGACCCACCCCGACGAGCAGTACTTC
>TRBJ1-2|NA|NA|TRBV6-1
CASKEAAYGYTF
TGTGCCAGCAAAGAGGCAGCCTATGGCTACACCTTC
>TRBJ1-2|NA|NA|TRBV7-2
CASSLIPGEDYGYTF
TGTGCCAGCAGCTTAATTCCAGGGGAAGACTATGGCTACACCTTC
>TRBJ2-5|NA|many|TRBV28
CASSLAGAGAQYF
TGTGCCAGCAGTTTGGCAGGAGCAGGGGCCCAGTACTTC
>TRBJ2-7|NA|once|TRBV19
CASSKGGTSYEQYF
TGTGCCAGTAGTAAGGGAGGGACATCCTACGAGCAGTACTTC
>TRBJ2-7|NA|many|TRBV7-9
CASSFGQKEQYF
TGTGCCAGCAGCTTTGGACAGAAGGAGCAGTACTTC
>TRBJ2-5|NA|few|TRBV18
CASPPPGLQQETQYF
TGTGCCAGCCCACCACCGGGACTGCAGCAAGAGACCCAGTACTTC
>TRBJ2-5|NA|many|TRBV7-8
CASSLARRGIRYQETQYF
TGTGCCAGCAGCTTAGCACGGCGAGGGATCCGGTACCAAGAGACCCAGTACTTC
>TRBJ1-1|TRBD1|few|TRBV5-1
CASSTGLIGTASNTEAFF
TGCGCCAGCAGCACCGGCCTGATCGGGACAGCTTCTAACACTGAAGCTTTCTTT
>TRBJ2-5|NA|NA|TRBV4-1
CASSQVRLVAETQYF
TGCGCCAGCAGCCAAGTCAGGCTAGTCGCGGAGACCCAGTACTTC
>TRBJ2-7|NA|many|TRBV20-1
CSALAAYYEQYF
TGCAGTGCTTTAGCGGCTTACTACGAGCAGTACTTC
>TRBJ2-4|NA|many|TRBV7-2
CASSLNPGNIQYF
TGTGCCAGCAGCTTAAACCCGGGGAACATTCAGTACTTC
>TRBJ1-3|NA|many|TRBV12-3/TRBV12-4
CASSYPSPGNTIYF
TGTGCCAGCAGTTATCCATCTCCTGGAAACACCATATATTTT
>TRBJ1-3|NA|many|TRBV30
CAWNSGQGNTIYF
TGTGCCTGGAACTCCGGACAGGGAAACACCATATATTTT
>TRBJ2-5|TRBD2|many|TRBV19
CASSNGGRNQETQYF
TGTGCCAGTAGTAATGGCGGGAGGAACCAAGAGACCCAGTACTTC
>TRBJ1-2|NA|many|TRBV12-3/TRBV12-4
CASGGTPLGGYTF
TGTGCCAGCGGGGGGACCCCACTGGGTGGCTACACCTTC
>TRBJ2-7|TRBD1|many|TRBV7-2
CASSRLGQNYEQYF
TGTGCCAGCAGCCGACTGGGACAGAATTACGAGCAGTACTTC
>TRBJ1-2|TRBD1|many|TRBV13
CASRLLGQGWGGYTF
TGTGCCAGCAGGTTGCTGGGACAGGGCTGGGGTGGCTACACCTTC
>TRBJ1-3|TRBD1|many|TRBV5-1
CASSLALQGTGNTIYF
TGCGCCAGCAGCTTGGCCTTACAGGGGACTGGAAACACCATATATTTT
>TRBJ1-5|NA|many|TRBV28
CASSLFQAGNQPQHF
TGTGCCAGCAGTTTATTTCAAGCAGGCAATCAGCCCCAGCATTTT
>TRBJ2-7|NA|NA|TRBV7-8
CASSLPEGSYDQYF
TGTGCCAGCAGCTTACCCGAGGGCAGCTACGATCAGTACTTC
>TRBJ2-7|NA|many|TRBV12-3/TRBV12-4
CASSLRHRVGEKYF
TGTGCCAGCAGTCTTAGGCACAGGGTTGGGGAAAAGTACTTC
>TRBJ1-1|NA|many|TRBV19
CASSIVVGGEAFF
TGTGCCAGTAGTATAGTGGTCGGCGGAGAAGCTTTCTTT
>TRBJ2-7|TRBD2|many|TRBV6-2/TRBV6-3
CASRISGSPEQYF
TGTGCCAGCAGGATTAGCGGGAGTCCCGAGCAGTACTTC
>TRBJ2-2|NA|NA|TRBV12-3/TRBV12-4
CAGRNVLNTGELFF
TGTGCCGGCAGGAATGTACTGAACACCGGGGAGCTGTTTTTT
>TRBJ2-7|TRBD1|NA|TRBV7-8
CASSLGTGRPSYSYEQYF
TGTGCCAGCAGCTTAGGGACAGGGCGACCATCATACTCCTACGAGCAGTACTTC
>TRBJ1-1|NA|many|TRBV6-5
CASSYATGSLAFF
TGTGCCAGCAGTTACGCTACCGGGTCACTGGCTTTCTTT
>TRBJ2-2|TRBD1|many|TRBV28
CASSAGQDTGELFF
TGTGCCAGCAGCGCGGGACAGGACACCGGGGAGCTGTTTTTT
>TRBJ2-7|NA|many|TRBV7-2
CASSSDRGREQYF
TGTGCCAGCAGCTCGGATAGGGGAAGGGAGCAGTACTTC
>TRBJ1-1|NA|NA|TRBV7-2
CASSLAPGINEAFF
TGTGCCAGCAGCCTAGCTCCAGGGATTAATGAAGCTTTCTTT
>TRBJ2-7|NA|many|TRBV20-1
CSAPTRLEPYEQYF
TGCAGTGCCCCGACTAGGCTTGAGCCCTACGAGCAGTACTTC
>TRBJ2-2|TRBD2|few|TRBV7-6
CASSFETSGRARAGELFF
TGTGCCAGCAGCTTCGAGACTAGCGGGAGGGCTCGGGCCGGGGAGCTGTTTTTT
>TRBJ2-1|TRBD2|NA|TRBV6-4
CASSELGTSGSYNEQFF
TGTGCCAGCAGTGAACTCGGGACTAGCGGATCCTACAATGAGCAGTTCTTC
>TRBJ2-5|NA|NA|TRBV12-3/TRBV12-4
CASTLQGGEETQYF
TGTGCCAGCACCTTGCAGGGGGGAGAGGAGACCCAGTACTTC
>TRBJ2-4|NA|many|TRBV6-5
CASSYSGPVAKNIQYF
TGTGCCAGCAGTTACTCGGGTCCGGTAGCCAAAAACATTCAGTACTTC
>TRBJ1-1|NA|many|TRBV5-1
CASSLFSGPDTEAFF
TGCGCCAGCAGCTTGTTCTCAGGACCCGACACTGAAGCTTTCTTT
>TRBJ2-5|NA|many|TRBV2
CASSGGPSRAQYF
TGTGCCAGCAGTGGGGGACCCTCGAGGGCCCAGTACTTC
>TRBJ2-7|NA|many|TRBV7-3
CASSTAHEQYF
TGTGCCAGCAGCACCGCCCACGAGCAGTACTTC
>TRBJ1-1|NA|many|TRBV5-1
CASSLAGGRNTEAFF
TGCGCCAGCAGCTTGGCCGGAGGGAGGAACACTGAAGCTTTCTTT
>TRBJ2-7|TRBD1|NA|TRBV20-1
CSAETGVPYEQYF
TGCAGTGCAGAAACAGGGGTCCCCTACGAGCAGTACTTC
>TRBJ1-1|NA|NA|TRBV20-1
CSARDYRDLINTEAFF
TGCAGTGCTAGAGACTACCGGGACCTTATTAACACTGAAGCTTTCTTT
>TRBJ2-4|NA|many|TRBV12-3/TRBV12-4
CASSWGRNIQYF
TGTGCCAGCAGTTGGGGAAGAAACATTCAGTACTTC
>TRBJ2-5|NA|many|TRBV4-1
CASSQDPGPQETQYF
TGCGCCAGCAGCCAAGATCCAGGGCCGCAAGAGACCCAGTACTTC
>TRBJ2-7|NA|many|TRBV6-1
CASSELWTTYEQYF
TGTGCCAGCAGTGAATTGTGGACTACCTACGAGCAGTACTTC